A selection of T cell receptor beta chains follows, all from one sample in a study of T cell therapy after organ transplantation. No antigens are known for them. Libraries were prepared by immunoSEQ multiplex PCR; TCRdb keeps only in-frame clonotypes and omits some of them. The repertoire holds roughly 1,400 clones, with about three quarters as singletons. The sample was CD8+ T cells from blood, taken after autologous CMV-specific T cell therapy. These receptors were obtained from a human patient who had received a solid organ transplant and had CMV disease. Some T cells may be the graft donor's. CDR3s include the opening cysteine and the closing phenylalanine or tryptophan. Fields, in order: V gene, D gene, J gene, clone size, CDR3 DNA, CDR3 protein. A D gene is named only where the DNA matches it firmly. The size field is filled for only some rows; it gives once, few, many or a size class.

>TRBV5-5|TRBD1|TRBJ2-1|few
TGTGCCAGCAGCCACGGACAGGGGGCGTTTGAGCAGTTCTTC
CASSHGQGAFEQFF
>TRBV11-3|TRBD2|TRBJ2-1|NA
TGTGCCAGCAGCCTACGGACTAGCGGGAGGGAACATGAGCAGTTCTTC
CASSLRTSGREHEQFF
>TRBV7-9|NA|TRBJ2-2|NA
TGTGCCAGCAGCTCTGGCGCCGTCGGGGAGCTGTTTTTT
CASSSGAVGELFF
>TRBV9|NA|TRBJ1-1|NA
TGTGCCAGCAGCGTAGAAGGAGCGGACACTGAAGCTTTCTTT
CASSVEGADTEAFF
>TRBV7-3|NA|TRBJ2-2|NA
TGTGCCAGCAGCCCAGGGGCCAGTGGCGGGGAGCTGTTTTTT
CASSPGASGGELFF
>TRBV2|NA|TRBJ2-3|NA
TGTGCCAGCAAAAAACTCGGGACAGCGGGAGATACGCAGTATTTT
CASKKLGTAGDTQYF
>TRBV19|TRBD1|TRBJ2-7|once
TGTGCCAGTAGTCCTACAGGGGGCTCCTACGAGCAGTACTTC
CASSPTGGSYEQYF
>TRBV19|TRBD2|TRBJ2-1|NA
TGTGCCAGCTCCCCGTTAGCGGGAGCGAATGAGCAGTTCTTC
CASSPLAGANEQFF
>TRBV11-1|NA|TRBJ1-1|NA
TGTGCCAGCAGCTTATCCACGGGGGCGGCTGAAGCTTTCTTT
CASSLSTGAAEAFF
>TRBV2|NA|TRBJ2-7|once
TGTGCCAGCAGTGGACTAGGCGGGAACGAGCAGTACTTC
CASSGLGGNEQYF
>TRBV7-9|NA|TRBJ1-1|NA
TGTGCCAGCAGCTTACCCTTCGGGGACACTGAAGCTTTCTTT
CASSLPFGDTEAFF
>TRBV28|NA|TRBJ1-6|few
TGTGCCAGCAGCTACTTGGGGGAGAGTTCACCCCTCCACTTT
CASSYLGESSPLHF
>TRBV7-6|NA|TRBJ2-3|once
TGTGCCAGCAGCGAGGGACAATATCGGGCAGATACGCAGTATTTT
CASSEGQYRADTQYF
>TRBV4-1|NA|TRBJ2-2|NA
TGCGCCAGCAGCCTCGCGGGATCGAACACCGGGGAGCTGTTTTTT
CASSLAGSNTGELFF
>TRBV28|NA|TRBJ1-1|NA
TGTGCCAGCAGTTCAAGGGCGCGGGGAGGATTGATGAACACTGAAGCTTTCTTT
CASSSRARGGLMNTEAFF
>TRBV6-9|NA|TRBJ1-6|few
TGTGCCAGCGGGGAAAATTCACCCCTCCACTTT
CASGENSPLHF
>TRBV9|NA|TRBJ2-6|NA
TGTGCCAGCAGCGCCGGGGCCAACGTCCTGACTTTC
CASSAGANVLTF
>TRBV6-6|TRBD1|TRBJ1-4|NA
TGTGCCAGCAGCTCCGGGACAGGAGTATTTGAAAAACTGTTTTTT
CASSSGTGVFEKLFF
>TRBV28|TRBD2|TRBJ2-1|NA
TGTGCCACAACGATTAGCGGGGTCGTCGAGCAGTTCTTC
CATTISGVVEQFF
>TRBV19|TRBD2|TRBJ2-1|NA
TGTGCCAGTAGTATAATGGTTAGCGGGAGTATCTACAATGAGCAGTTCTTC
CASSIMVSGSIYNEQFF
>TRBV9|NA|TRBJ1-4|NA
TGTGCCAGCAACTCGGGGGGAAAGGGTGAAAAACTGTTTTTT
CASNSGGKGEKLFF
>TRBV15|NA|TRBJ2-1|NA
TGTGCCACCAGCAGAGATTTAGGCAGCTCCTACAATGAGCAGTTCTTC
CATSRDLGSSYNEQFF
>TRBV19|TRBD2|TRBJ2-1|NA
TGTGCCAGTAGTAGTGGGACTAGCACCTACAATGAGCAGTTCTTC
CASSSGTSTYNEQFF
>TRBV6-6|NA|TRBJ2-2|NA
TGTGCCAGCAGTGTGGAGGAAACCGGGGAGCTGTTTTTT
CASSVEETGELFF
>TRBV7-6|NA|TRBJ1-3|NA
TGTGCCAGCAGCTTGTTTGGAAACACCATATATTTT
CASSLFGNTIYF
>TRBV7-2|NA|TRBJ2-7|NA
TGTGCCAGCAGCTTCGAGGGGCGCGGCGAGCAGTACTTC
CASSFEGRGEQYF
>TRBV27|NA|TRBJ1-1|NA
TGTGCCAGCAGTGACCGGGACCTGGCGAATGGTGCTTTCTTT
CASSDRDLANGAFF
>TRBV4-1|TRBD1|TRBJ1-5|once
TGCGCCAGCAGCGGACAGGGGGCGCCGAGCAATCAGCCCCAGCATTTT
CASSGQGAPSNQPQHF
>TRBV5-1|NA|TRBJ2-3|NA
TGCGCCAGCAGCACCTGGACTAACCCTAGCACAGATACGCAGTATTTT
CASSTWTNPSTDTQYF
>TRBV29-1|NA|TRBJ2-4|NA
TGCAGCGTTGAAGTACGGAGTTTGGCCAAAAACATTCAGTACTTC
CSVEVRSLAKNIQYF
>TRBV27|TRBD1|TRBJ2-7|NA
TGTGCCAGCAGTCCTGCAGGGGGCGCGATTTACGAGCAGTACTTC
CASSPAGGAIYEQYF
>TRBV28|NA|TRBJ1-4|NA
TGTGCCAGCAGTGTTACAGGGTCGGATGAAAAACTGTTTTTT
CASSVTGSDEKLFF
>TRBV19|NA|TRBJ2-7|NA
TGTGCCAGTAGTATGGGCAGGGGAGGAGAGCAGTACTTC
CASSMGRGGEQYF
>TRBV28|NA|TRBJ2-2|NA
TGTGCCAGCAGATGGGGACTCGGAAACACCGGGGAGCTGTTTTTT
CASRWGLGNTGELFF
>TRBV30|NA|TRBJ2-2|NA
TGTGCCTGGACGGAATCCACCGGGGAGCTGTTTTTT
CAWTESTGELFF
>TRBV2|NA|TRBJ1-5|once
TGTGCCAGCGGAGGGGGGGCCCGCAATCAGCCCCAGCATTTT
CASGGGARNQPQHF
>TRBV7-8|NA|TRBJ2-7|NA
TGTGCCAGCAGCTTACAGGGGGGTGAGCAGTACTTC
CASSLQGGEQYF
>TRBV25-1|NA|TRBJ2-1|NA
TGTGCCAGCGGGGACTTTACCTACAATGAGCAGTTCTTC
CASGDFTYNEQFF
>TRBV7-3|NA|TRBJ2-3|NA
TGTGCCAGCAGCTTAATTAGCACAGATACGCAGTATTTT
CASSLISTDTQYF
>TRBV4-1|TRBD2|TRBJ2-1|NA
TGCGCCAGCAGCCAAGAGGGGGGGGCCTACAATGAGCAGTTCTTC
CASSQEGGAYNEQFF
>TRBV16|NA|TRBJ2-1|NA
TGTGCCAGCAGCCATGCCCATGAGCAGTTCTTC
CASSHAHEQFF
>TRBV5-4|TRBD1|TRBJ1-2|few
TGTGCCAGCAGCTGGGACAGGGCGGACTATGGCTACACCTTC
CASSWDRADYGYTF
>TRBV7-6|TRBD1|TRBJ2-1|NA
TGTGCCAGCAGCTTAGCGTGGGGACAGGGTCCCTACAATGAGCAGTTCTTC
CASSLAWGQGPYNEQFF
>TRBV19|TRBD1|TRBJ1-2|once
TGTGCCAGTAGGACAGGGGCCTATGGCTACACCTTC
CASRTGAYGYTF
>TRBV19|NA|TRBJ2-3|NA
TGTGCCAGTAGTCTGGCCGGGACTCTTCATTCGCAGTATTTT
CASSLAGTLHSQYF
>TRBV6-6|NA|TRBJ2-1|NA
TGTGCCAGCAGCTCTAGCGCCTCCTACAATGAGCAGTTCTTC
CASSSSASYNEQFF
>TRBV2|NA|TRBJ1-5|few
TGTGCCAGCAGTGAAGGACAGTATAGCAATCAGCCCCAGCATTTT
CASSEGQYSNQPQHF
>TRBV6-6|TRBD1|TRBJ2-1|NA
TGTGCCAGCAGTGCTACAGGGGATGAGCAGTTCTTC
CASSATGDEQFF
>TRBV27|TRBD1|TRBJ1-2|few
TGTGCCAGCAGTTCCTGGACAGGGACGGATGGCTACACCTTC
CASSSWTGTDGYTF
>TRBV2|NA|TRBJ2-2|NA
TGTGCCAGCAGTGACAGCCGGGGACGGGTCAACACCGGGGAGCTGTTTTTT
CASSDSRGRVNTGELFF
>TRBV5-4|TRBD2|TRBJ2-7|NA
TGTGCCAGCAGCTTGGAGGGACTAGCGCCCGAGCAGTACTTC
CASSLEGLAPEQYF
>TRBV27|NA|TRBJ2-7|NA
TGTGCCAGCAGTTTTTCCCGCGGGGTTTACGAGCAGTACTTC
CASSFSRGVYEQYF
>TRBV7-8|TRBD1|TRBJ2-7|NA
TGTGCCAGCAGCTTGACAGGACAGGGGAGCTCCTACGAGCAGTACTTC
CASSLTGQGSSYEQYF
>TRBV4-1|TRBD2|TRBJ2-1|NA
TGCGCCAGCAGCCAAGTGTCTAGCGGGAGCTATGAGCAGTTCTTC
CASSQVSSGSYEQFF
>TRBV7-9|NA|TRBJ2-7|NA
TGTACCAGCAGCGGCAGGGATCGCGGATACTCCTACGAGCAGTACTTC
CTSSGRDRGYSYEQYF
>TRBV27|NA|TRBJ2-3|NA
TGTGCCAGCAGTCCCTTGATGGTCGGTAGCACAGATACGCAGTATTTT
CASSPLMVGSTDTQYF
>TRBV29-1|TRBD2|TRBJ2-7|NA
TGCAGCGTTGAATTAGGGGATAGCGGGGGCCTCTACGAGCAGTACTTC
CSVELGDSGGLYEQYF